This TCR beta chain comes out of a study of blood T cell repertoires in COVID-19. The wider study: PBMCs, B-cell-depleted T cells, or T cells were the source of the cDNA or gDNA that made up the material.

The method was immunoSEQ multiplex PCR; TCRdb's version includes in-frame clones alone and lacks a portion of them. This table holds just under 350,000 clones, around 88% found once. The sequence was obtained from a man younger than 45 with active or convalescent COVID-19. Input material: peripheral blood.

CDR3 amino acids: CASSIHPGQGFGEQFF. CDR3 DNA sequence: TGTGCCAGTAGTATACACCCGGGACAGGGTTTCGGTGAGCAGTTCTTC. The V and J genes are TRBV19 and TRBJ2-1; 9 positions agree with TRBD1. V was pared by 2 bases and J by 9 bases, with 11 bases of the junction left unmatched. This CDR3 comprises 16 residues. CDR1 and CDR2 from the germline V gene are LNHDA and SQIVND (reference sequence).